The 5 T cell receptor beta chains reported below all come from one sample, sequenced in a study of blood T cell repertoires in COVID-19. Sequencing was performed with immunoSEQ multiplex PCR; in TCRdb, only in-frame clones are kept and a portion is missing. This table holds more than 35,000 clones, about nine tenths found once. The sequenced sample was peripheral blood. The receptors originated from a young woman in a cohort sampled during active COVID-19.

The sample holds one count of this clone. The chain has TRBV7-9 and TRBJ1-1; no firm D call. Germline V lookup: CDR1 SEHNR, CDR2 FQNEAQ (reference sequence). Trimming took 6 bases from V and 0 from J, leaving 8 bases between them. This CDR3 is built from 13 residues. CDR3 nucleotides: TGTGCCAGCAGATTTAGTCTGAACACTGAAGCTTTCTTT. It specifies CASRFSLNTEAFF.

The count of this clone is one. The chain employs TRBV2 and TRBJ1-5; tentative D call: TRBD1 (5 bases). The ends were cut back, 6 bases at V and 3 bases at J, with 15 bases in the middle. Per the germline V gene, CDR1 is SNHLY and CDR2 is FYNNEI. The CDR3 extends over 15 amino acids. The CDR3 sequence is CASRLGQGFNQPQHF. Written as DNA, the CDR3 is TGTGCCAGCAGGTTAGGGCAGGGCTTCAATCAGCCCCAGCATTTT.

The V and J genes are TRBV9 and TRBJ2-2, with 8 nucleotides matching TRBD1. There are 15 residues in the CDR3. Unmatched junction bases numbered 1, after V lost 0 bases and J lost 3 bases. Germline CDR1 is SGDLS and CDR2 is YYNGEE. The CDR3 spells CASSVVQGDTGELFF. In DNA form, the CDR3 reads TGTGCCAGCAGCGTAGTACAGGGGGACACCGGGGAGCTGTTTTTT.

The V and J genes are TRBV29-1 and TRBJ2-4, with D unclear. Trimming took off 0 bases at V and 15 bases at J, with 15 bases between the two ends. Germline V gene lookup returns CDR1 SQVTM and CDR2 ANQGSEA. The CDR3 spans 12 residues. The CDR3 DNA is TGCAGCGTTGAAGATTTGGGCCGCTTAATGTACTTC. It encodes CSVEDLGRLMYF.

The gene calls are TRBV5-4 and TRBJ1-2, with a tentative D call TRBD1 (6 bases). Trimming shortened V by 4 bases and J by 3 bases, and 10 bases separated the two germline ends. The CDR3 runs 13 residues. Germline-derived CDR1 and CDR2 are SGHNT and YYREEE (reference sequence). The CDR3 sequence: CASSGTGYYGYTF. In nucleotides, the CDR3 is TGTGCCAGCAGCGGAACAGGGTACTATGGCTACACCTTC.